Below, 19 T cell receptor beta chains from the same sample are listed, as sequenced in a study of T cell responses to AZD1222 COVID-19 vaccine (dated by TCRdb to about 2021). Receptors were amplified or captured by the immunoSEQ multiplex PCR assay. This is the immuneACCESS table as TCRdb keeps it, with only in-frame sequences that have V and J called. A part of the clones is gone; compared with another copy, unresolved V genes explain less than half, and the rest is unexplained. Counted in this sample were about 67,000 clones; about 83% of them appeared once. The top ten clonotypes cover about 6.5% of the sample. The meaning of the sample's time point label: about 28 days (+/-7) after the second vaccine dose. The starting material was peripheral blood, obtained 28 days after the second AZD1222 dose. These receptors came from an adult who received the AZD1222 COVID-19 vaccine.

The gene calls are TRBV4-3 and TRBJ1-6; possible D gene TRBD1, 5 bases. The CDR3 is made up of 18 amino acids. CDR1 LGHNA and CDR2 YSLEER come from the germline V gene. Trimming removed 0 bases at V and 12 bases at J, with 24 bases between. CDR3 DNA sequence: TGCGCCAGCAGCCAAGAGGCCAGGGCGAGCGGCTGGGCTGTACCCCTCCACTTT. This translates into CASSQEARASGWAVPLHF.

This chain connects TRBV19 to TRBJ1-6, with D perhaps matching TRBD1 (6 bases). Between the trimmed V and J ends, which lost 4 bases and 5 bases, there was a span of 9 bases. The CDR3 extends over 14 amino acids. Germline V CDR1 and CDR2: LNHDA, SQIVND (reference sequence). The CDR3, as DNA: TGTGCCAGTAGTAGAGACAGGAATAATTCACCCCTCCACTTT. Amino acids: CASSRDRNNSPLHF.

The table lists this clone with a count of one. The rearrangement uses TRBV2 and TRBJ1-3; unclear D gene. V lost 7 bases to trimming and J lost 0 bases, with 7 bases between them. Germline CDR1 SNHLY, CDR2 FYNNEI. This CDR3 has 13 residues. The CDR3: CASKLGSGNTIYF. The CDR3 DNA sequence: TGTGCCAGCAAATTGGGCTCTGGAAACACCATATATTTT.

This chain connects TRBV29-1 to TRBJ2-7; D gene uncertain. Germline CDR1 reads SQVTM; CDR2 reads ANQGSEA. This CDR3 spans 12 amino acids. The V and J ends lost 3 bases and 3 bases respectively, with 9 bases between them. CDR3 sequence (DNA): TGCAGCGTTGATGGTGGAGACTACGAGCAGTACTTC. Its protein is CSVDGGDYEQYF.

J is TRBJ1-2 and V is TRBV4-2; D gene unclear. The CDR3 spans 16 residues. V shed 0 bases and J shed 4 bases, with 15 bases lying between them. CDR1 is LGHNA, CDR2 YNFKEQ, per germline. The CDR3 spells CASSQDPATEVYGYTF. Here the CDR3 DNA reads TGTGCCAGCAGCCAAGATCCTGCGACGGAAGTCTATGGCTACACCTTC.

The CDR3 DNA reads as TGTGCCAGCAGCATCGGGGTGATCTACGAGCAGTACTTC. As protein: CASSIGVIYEQYF. This sequence joins TRBV7-9 and TRBJ2-7; D is perhaps TRBD2 (5 bases). The V end was cut by 5 bases, the J end by 3 bases, with 11 bases between. The CDR3 consists of 13 residues. Germline CDR1 and CDR2: SEHNR and FQNEAQ (reference sequence).

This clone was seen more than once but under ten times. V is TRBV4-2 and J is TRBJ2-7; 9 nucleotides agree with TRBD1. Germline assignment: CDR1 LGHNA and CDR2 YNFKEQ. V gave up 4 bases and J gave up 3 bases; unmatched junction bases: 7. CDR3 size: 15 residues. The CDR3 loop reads CASSPTDRGDYEQYF. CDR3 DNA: TGTGCCAGCAGCCCGACGGACAGGGGCGACTACGAGCAGTACTTC.

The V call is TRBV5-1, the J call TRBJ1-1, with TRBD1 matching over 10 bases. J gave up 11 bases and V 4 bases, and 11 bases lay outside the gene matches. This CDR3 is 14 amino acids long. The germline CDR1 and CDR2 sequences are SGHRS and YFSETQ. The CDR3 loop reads CASSDSPGTGDAFF. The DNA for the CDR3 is TGCGCCAGCAGCGACAGTCCCGGGACAGGGGATGCTTTCTTT.

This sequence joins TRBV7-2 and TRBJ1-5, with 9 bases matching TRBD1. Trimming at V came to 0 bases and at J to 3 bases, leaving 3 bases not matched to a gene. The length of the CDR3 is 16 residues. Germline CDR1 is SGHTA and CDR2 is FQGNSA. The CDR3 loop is CASSLARTGVNQPQHF. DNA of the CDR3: TGTGCCAGCAGCTTAGCCCGGACAGGGGTCAATCAGCCCCAGCATTTT.

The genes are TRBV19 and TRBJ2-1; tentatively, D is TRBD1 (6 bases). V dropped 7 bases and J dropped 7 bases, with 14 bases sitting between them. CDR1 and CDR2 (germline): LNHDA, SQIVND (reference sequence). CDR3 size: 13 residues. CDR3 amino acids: CASTGQGYNEQFF. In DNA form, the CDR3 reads TGTGCCAGTACGGGGCAGGGGTATAATGAGCAGTTCTTC.

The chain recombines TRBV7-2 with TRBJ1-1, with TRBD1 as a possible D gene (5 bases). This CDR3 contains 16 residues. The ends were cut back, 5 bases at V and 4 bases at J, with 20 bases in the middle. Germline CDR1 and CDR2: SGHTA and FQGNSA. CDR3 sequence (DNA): TGTGCCAGCAGCCACAATCGAGGCCAGGGTGGCACTGAAGCTTTCTTT. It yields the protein CASSHNRGQGGTEAFF.

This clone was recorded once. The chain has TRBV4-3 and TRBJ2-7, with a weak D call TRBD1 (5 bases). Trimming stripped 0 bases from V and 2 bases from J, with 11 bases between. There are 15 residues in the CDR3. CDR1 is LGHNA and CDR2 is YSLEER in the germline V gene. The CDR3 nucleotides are TGCGCCAGCAGCCAAGATTACGCAGGGACCTACGAGCAGTACTTC. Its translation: CASSQDYAGTYEQYF.

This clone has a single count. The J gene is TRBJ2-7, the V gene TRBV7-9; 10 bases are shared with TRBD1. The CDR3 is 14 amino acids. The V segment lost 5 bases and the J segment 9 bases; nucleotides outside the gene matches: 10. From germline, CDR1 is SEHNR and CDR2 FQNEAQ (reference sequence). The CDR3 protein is CASSPRQGAPTQYF. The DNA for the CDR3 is TGTGCCAGCAGCCCGAGACAGGGGGCGCCGACGCAGTACTTC.

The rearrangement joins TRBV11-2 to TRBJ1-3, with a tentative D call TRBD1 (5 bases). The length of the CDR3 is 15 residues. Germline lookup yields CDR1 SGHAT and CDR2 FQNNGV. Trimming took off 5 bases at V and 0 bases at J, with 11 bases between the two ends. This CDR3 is CASSVRGTSGNTIYF. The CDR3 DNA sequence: TGTGCCAGCAGCGTGCGCGGGACCTCTGGAAACACCATATATTTT.

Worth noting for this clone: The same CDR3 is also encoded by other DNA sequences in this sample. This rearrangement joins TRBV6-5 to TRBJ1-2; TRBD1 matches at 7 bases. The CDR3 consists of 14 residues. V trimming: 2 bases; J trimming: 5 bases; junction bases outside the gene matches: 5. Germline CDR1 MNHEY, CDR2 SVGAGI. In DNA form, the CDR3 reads TGTGCCAGCAGTTACGGGGGACAGCCATATGGCTACACCTTC. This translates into CASSYGGQPYGYTF.

CDR3 loop: CASSPYRGNTEAFF. For the CDR3, the DNA is TGTGCCAGCAGTCCATACAGGGGGAACACTGAAGCTTTCTTT. V gene TRBV6-2 or TRBV6-3 combines with J gene TRBJ1-1; 7 bases fit TRBD1. The CDR3 runs 14 residues. CDR1 and CDR2 (germline): MNHEY, SVGEGT. Unmatched junction bases numbered 4, after V lost 5 bases and J lost 1 base.

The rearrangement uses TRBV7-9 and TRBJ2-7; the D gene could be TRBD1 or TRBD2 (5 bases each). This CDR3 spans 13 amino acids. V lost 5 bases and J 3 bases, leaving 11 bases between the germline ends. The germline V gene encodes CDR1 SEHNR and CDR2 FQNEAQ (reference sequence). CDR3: CASSMGRDYEQYF. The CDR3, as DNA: TGTGCCAGCAGCATGGGACGCGACTACGAGCAGTACTTC.

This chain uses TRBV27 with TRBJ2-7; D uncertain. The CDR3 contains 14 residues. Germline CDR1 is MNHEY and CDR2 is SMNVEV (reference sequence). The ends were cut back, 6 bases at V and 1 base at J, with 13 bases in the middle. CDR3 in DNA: TGTGCCAGCAGCCGCGAGTGGGATTCCTACGAGCAGTACTTC. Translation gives CASSREWDSYEQYF.

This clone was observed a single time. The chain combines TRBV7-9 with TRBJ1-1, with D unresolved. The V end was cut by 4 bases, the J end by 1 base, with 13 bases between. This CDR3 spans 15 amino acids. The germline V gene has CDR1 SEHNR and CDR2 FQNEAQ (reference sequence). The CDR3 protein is CASSSPKIENTEAFF. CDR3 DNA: TGTGCCAGCAGCTCCCCGAAAATTGAGAACACTGAAGCTTTCTTT.